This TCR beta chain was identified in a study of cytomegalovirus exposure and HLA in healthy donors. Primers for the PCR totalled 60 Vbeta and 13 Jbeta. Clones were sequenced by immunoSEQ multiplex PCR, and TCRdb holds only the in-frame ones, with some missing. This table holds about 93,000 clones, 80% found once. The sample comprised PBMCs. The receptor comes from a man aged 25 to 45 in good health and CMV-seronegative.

CDR3 sequence (DNA): TGTGCCAGCAGTGCTGGCGCTAGCGGGGGGACAGATACGCAGTATTTT. Amino acid sequence: CASSAGASGGTDTQYF. The rearrangement links TRBV6-4 to TRBJ2-3, with TRBD2 identical over 11 bases. The V segment lost 4 bases and the J segment 3 bases; nucleotides outside the gene matches: 6. Germline V gene lookup returns CDR1 MRHNA and CDR2 SNTAGT. The CDR3 loop spans 16 amino acids.